A selection of T cell receptor beta chains follows, all from one sample in a study of shared clonotypes between healthy human individuals. This table comes from immunoSEQ multiplex PCR, and its TCRdb copy is limited to in-frame clones, with some not included. The table shows hundreds of thousands of clones, with approximately 95% occurring only once. Sequenced sample: naive CD8+ T cells sorted from blood. Receptors originate from a woman aged 25 to 39 in good health. Each CDR3 is given with its conserved first and last residue. Each record gives: J gene, CDR3 length, V gene, clone size, D gene, CDR3 DNA, CDR3 protein. A D gene is named only where the DNA matches it firmly. Clone size is given for some rows only: seen once, a few or many times, or a class if the clone is expanded.

TRBJ2-7 | 16 | TRBV7-9 | few | NA | TGTGCCAGCAGCTTAGTGAGGAGGTTGGGCTCCTACGAGCAGTACTTC | CASSLVRRLGSYEQYF
TRBJ2-7 | 12 | TRBV5-1 | NA | NA | TGCGCCAGCAGCCCGGGGACTTCATGGCAGTACTTC | CASSPGTSWQYF
TRBJ2-3 | 15 | TRBV5-1 | NA | TRBD2 | TGCGCCAGCAGCTTAGGGACTAGCGGCACAGATACGCAGTATTTT | CASSLGTSGTDTQYF
TRBJ2-7 | 15 | TRBV6-5 | NA | NA | TGTGCCAGCAGTTACGCTGGGATGGGCTCCTACGAGCAGTACTTC | CASSYAGMGSYEQYF
TRBJ2-3 | 18 | TRBV7-2 | NA | TRBD2 | TGTGCCAGCAGCAAAGAAATAGCGTATAGCGGGATCACAGATACGCAGTATTTT | CASSKEIAYSGITDTQYF
TRBJ2-7 | 15 | TRBV4-2 | NA | NA | TGTGCCAGCAGCCAAGATTTGGGCGGCTCCTACGAGCAGTACTTC | CASSQDLGGSYEQYF
TRBJ1-1 | 15 | TRBV10-2 | NA | NA | TGCGCCAGCAGTGAGTCGGGGGGGCTGAACACTGAAGCTTTCTTT | CASSESGGLNTEAFF
TRBJ2-7 | 17 | TRBV7-8 | NA | NA | TGTGCCAGCAGCTTAGAGGTCGCGGAGATCATGAAAAACGAGCAGTACTTC | CASSLEVAEIMKNEQYF
TRBJ2-7 | 14 | TRBV27 | NA | NA | TGTGCCAGCAGTTTAGGGCAGTACTCCTACGAGCAGTACTTC | CASSLGQYSYEQYF
TRBJ2-1 | 15 | TRBV7-9 | NA | NA | TGTGCCAGCAGCCCAGTCCAGGGTTCCTACAATGAGCAGTTCTTC | CASSPVQGSYNEQFF
TRBJ2-7 | 15 | TRBV27 | NA | NA | TGTGCCAGCAGTTTCCGGGACACGGCCGCCTACGAGCAGTACTTC | CASSFRDTAAYEQYF
TRBJ1-1 | 14 | TRBV7-8 | NA | NA | TGTGCCAGCAGCTTATCAGGGAGGCCCACTGAAGCTTTCTTT | CASSLSGRPTEAFF
TRBJ2-7 | 15 | TRBV5-5 | NA | NA | TGTGCCAGCAGCCTCTTCCTGGGGGGCGTTGGGGAGCAGTACTTC | CASSLFLGGVGEQYF
TRBJ1-2 | 12 | TRBV28 | NA | NA | TGTGCCAGCTGGGGAGGGGTCTATGGCTACACCTTC | CASWGGVYGYTF
TRBJ2-1 | 13 | TRBV6-1 | NA | NA | TGTGCCACTGGGGAGTTGGTCCCCAATGAGCAGTTCTTC | CATGELVPNEQFF
TRBJ2-7 | 14 | TRBV19 | NA | TRBD1 | TGTGCCAGTGGCACCGGGACAGGGGCCTACGAGCAGTACTTC | CASGTGTGAYEQYF
TRBJ2-7 | 13 | TRBV18 | once | NA | TGTGCCAGCTCACCGGACGGTTTCTACGAGCAGTACTTC | CASSPDGFYEQYF
TRBJ2-1 | 14 | TRBV7-9 | once | NA | TGTGCCAGCAGCTTAGACCTTCAGGGGCATGAGCAGTTCTTC | CASSLDLQGHEQFF
TRBJ2-3 | 17 | TRBV9 | NA | NA | TGTGCCAGCAGCGTAGCTAACACTTATACTAGCACAGATACGCAGTATTTT | CASSVANTYTSTDTQYF
TRBJ2-7 | 16 | TRBV4-1 | NA | TRBD1 | TGCGCCAGCAGCGATATAGGCCCGACAGGGTACTACGAGCAGTACTTC | CASSDIGPTGYYEQYF
TRBJ1-5 | 15 | TRBV28 | NA | NA | TGTGCCAGCAGTTTACGGGGCAGGGTCAATCAGCCCCAGCATTTT | CASSLRGRVNQPQHF
TRBJ2-7 | 14 | TRBV14 | NA | NA | TGTGCCAGCAGCCAAGTCGGTAGCTTCGACGAGCAGTACTTC | CASSQVGSFDEQYF
TRBJ1-2 | 13 | TRBV28 | NA | TRBD1 | TGTGCCAACCACAGGGGGCGGTACTATGGCTACACCTTC | CANHRGRYYGYTF
TRBJ1-2 | 12 | TRBV6-5 | NA | TRBD1 | TGTGCCAGCCGCGGGACAGGGGATGGCTACACCTTC | CASRGTGDGYTF
TRBJ2-1 | 16 | TRBV7-6 | NA | TRBD1 | TGTGCCAGCAGCTTAGGAGCCCGACAGGGGGCAGATGAGCAGTTCTTC | CASSLGARQGADEQFF
TRBJ2-5 | 14 | TRBV27 | NA | NA | TGTGCCAGCAGTTCTCAGCGCCTCCAAGAGACCCAGTACTTC | CASSSQRLQETQYF
TRBJ2-1 | 14 | TRBV7-9 | NA | NA | TGTGCCAGCGGCTCGAGTGGACGGTACAATGAGCAGTTCTTC | CASGSSGRYNEQFF
TRBJ2-7 | 13 | TRBV5-1 | NA | NA | TGCGCCAGCAGCTTAACCATATCCTACGAGCAGTACTTC | CASSLTISYEQYF